This T cell receptor beta chain was found in a study of T cell responses to AZD1222 COVID-19 vaccine. Study-wide points: Close to half of spike-specific TCRs reportedly recognize unmutated variant regions. White British ancestry dominated among donors, who included more females, and clonal diversity was possibly underestimated.

Concerning this clone: Its specificity is unknown.

Sequencing used immunoSEQ multiplex PCR; TCRdb keeps in-frame clones, though not all of them. The sample includes around 140,000 clones, under 95% of them seen just once. Samples with a second dose at about 4 or about 12 weeks were pooled together. The CDR3 is made up of 14 amino acids. The ends were cut back, 4 bases at V and 5 bases at J, with 9 bases in the middle. Germline V lookup: CDR1 ENHRY, CDR2 SYGVKD. The chain is built from TRBV10-3 and TRBJ1-6, with a weak D call TRBD1 (6 bases). The receptor comes from an adult who received the AZD1222 COVID-19 vaccine. The sequencing used peripheral blood, collected 28 days after the second AZD1222 dose. CDR3 DNA: TGTGCCATCAGTGCTGGGGGCAATAATTCACCCCTCCACTTT. It translates to CAISAGGNNSPLHF.